This T cell receptor beta chain was profiled in a study of identifying expanded T cells in peripheral blood. Study-wide results and limits: Differentially abundant clones: 1 to 1.5 between replicates, 16.4 at around 14 days, approximately 19 at four. Across healthy donors, higher total template counts meant significantly greater two-week count variance.

Healthy donors had no documented immune events, such as infections, while sampled. V was clipped by 3 bases and J by 0 bases; unmatched bases: 0. Germline V gives CDR1 SGHKS, CDR2 YYEKEE (reference sequence). The length of the CDR3 is 15 residues. As for this clone: The antigen is unknown.

Sequencing used immunoSEQ multiplex PCR; TCRdb keeps in-frame clones, though not all of them. The sample includes 70,000 to 95,000 clones, roughly 90% of them seen just once. The chain has TRBV5-5 and TRBJ2-3, with 11 bases aligning to TRBD1. Sequenced sample: blood. This clonotype was sampled from a person between 18 and 75 years old in good health. CDR3 DNA sequence: TGTGCCAGCAGCTGGGACAGGGGGAGCACAGATACGCAGTATTTT. Translated: CASSWDRGSTDTQYF.